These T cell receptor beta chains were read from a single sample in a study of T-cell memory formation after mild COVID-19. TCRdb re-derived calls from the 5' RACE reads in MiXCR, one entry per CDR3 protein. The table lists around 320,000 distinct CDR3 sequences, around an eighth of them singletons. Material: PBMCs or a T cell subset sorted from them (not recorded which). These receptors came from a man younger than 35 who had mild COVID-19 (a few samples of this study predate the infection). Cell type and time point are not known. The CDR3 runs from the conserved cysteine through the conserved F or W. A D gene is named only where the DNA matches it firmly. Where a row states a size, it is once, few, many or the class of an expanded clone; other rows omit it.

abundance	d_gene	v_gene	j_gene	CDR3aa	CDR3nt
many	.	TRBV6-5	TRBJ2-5	CASSPRGQGDAETQYF	TGTGCCAGCAGCCCACGGGGGCAGGGGGACGCGGAGACCCAGTACTTC
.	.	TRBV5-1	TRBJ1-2	CASSLEGSGYTF	TGCGCCAGCAGCTTGGAAGGGAGCGGCTACACCTTC
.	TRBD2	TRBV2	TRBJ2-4	CASTLDGGRDIQYF	TGTGCCAGCACCCTTGACGGGGGGAGGGACATTCAGTACTTC
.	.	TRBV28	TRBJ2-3	CASSFVPSAGLTDTQYF	TGTGCCAGCAGTTTTGTCCCCTCGGCGGGTCTCACAGATACGCAGTATTTT
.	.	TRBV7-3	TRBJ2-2	CASSGRAAGELFF	TGTGCCAGCAGCGGCCGGGCGGCGGGGGAGCTGTTTTTT
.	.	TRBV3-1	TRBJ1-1	CASSRNDDAEAFF	TGTGCCAGCAGCCGTAACGACGACGCTGAAGCTTTCTTT
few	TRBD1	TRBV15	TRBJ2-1	CATRTDRGLDEQFF	TGTGCCACCAGGACGGACAGGGGGCTGGATGAGCAGTTCTTC
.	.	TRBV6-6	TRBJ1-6	CASSSTGLNSPLHF	TGTGCCAGCAGCTCGACAGGATTGAATTCACCCCTCCACTTT
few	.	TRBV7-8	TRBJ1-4	CASSTRLTNEKLFF	TGTGCCAGCAGCACCCGGTTAACTAATGAAAAACTGTTTTTT
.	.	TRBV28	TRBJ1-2	CASIAEDRFYGYTF	TGTGCCAGCATCGCGGAGGACCGATTTTATGGCTACACCTTC
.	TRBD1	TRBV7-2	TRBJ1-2	CASSINRGIDYGYTF	TGTGCCAGCAGCATCAACAGGGGAATAGACTATGGCTACACCTTC
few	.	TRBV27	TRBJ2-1	CASSSQTTSSYNEQFF	TGTGCCAGCAGTTCTCAAACGACTAGCTCCTACAATGAGCAGTTCTTC
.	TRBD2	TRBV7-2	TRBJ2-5	CASSLGVAGGLSETQYF	TGTGCCAGCAGCTTAGGGGTGGCGGGGGGCCTTTCTGAGACCCAGTACTTC
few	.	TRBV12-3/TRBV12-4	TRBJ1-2	CASSLAPVGNYGYTF	TGTGCCAGCAGCTTAGCCCCCGTCGGGAACTATGGCTACACCTTC
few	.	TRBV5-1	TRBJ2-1	CASRPPVGPGNEQFF	TGCGCCAGCAGGCCCCCGGTAGGTCCCGGCAATGAGCAGTTCTTC
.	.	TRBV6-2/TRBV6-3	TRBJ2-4	CASSYGGPKNIQYF	TGTGCCAGCAGTTACGGGGGTCCCAAAAACATTCAGTACTTC
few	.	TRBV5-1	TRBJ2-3	CASSDRIGTQYF	TGCGCCAGCAGCGATCGCATTGGTACGCAGTATTTT
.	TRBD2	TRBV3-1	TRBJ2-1	CASSRGGGSSYNEQFF	TGTGCCAGCAGCCGCGGCGGGGGGTCCTCCTACAATGAGCAGTTCTTC
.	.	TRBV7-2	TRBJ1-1	CASSLARGVNEAFF	TGTGCCAGCAGCTTAGCCCGAGGCGTGAATGAAGCTTTCTTT
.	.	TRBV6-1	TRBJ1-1	CASSPWGPGNTEAFF	TGTGCCAGCAGTCCCTGGGGGCCAGGAAACACTGAAGCTTTCTTT
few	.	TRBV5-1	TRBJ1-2	CASSLGQAGGYTF	TGCGCCAGCAGCTTGGGGCAAGCTGGAGGCTACACCTTC
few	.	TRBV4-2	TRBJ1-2	CASSQSEQFGGRGYGYTF	TGTGCCAGCAGCCAATCGGAGCAATTCGGGGGGCGAGGCTATGGCTACACCTTC
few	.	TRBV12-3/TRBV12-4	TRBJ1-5	CASSHPGRNQPQHF	TGTGCCAGCAGCCATCCAGGCAGAAATCAGCCCCAGCATTTT
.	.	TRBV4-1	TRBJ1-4	CASSQDGVNREKLFF	TGCGCCAGCAGCCAAGACGGGGTGAATCGGGAAAAACTGTTTTTT
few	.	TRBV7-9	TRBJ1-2	CATPVPYGYTF	TGTGCCACCCCGGTTCCGTATGGCTACACCTTC
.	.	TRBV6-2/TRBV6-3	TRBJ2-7	CASSYGDSYEQYF	TGTGCCAGCAGTTACGGTGACTCCTACGAGCAGTACTTC
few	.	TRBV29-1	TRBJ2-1	CSVEDWVQGTHNEQFF	TGCAGCGTTGAAGATTGGGTCCAGGGTACCCACAATGAGCAGTTCTTC
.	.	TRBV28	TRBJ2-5	CATRSLPGETQYF	TGTGCCACCCGGTCCCTTCCTGGTGAGACCCAGTACTTC
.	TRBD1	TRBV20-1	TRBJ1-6	CSAREMDRDDYNSPLHF	TGCAGTGCTAGAGAAATGGACAGGGACGACTATAATTCACCCCTCCACTTT
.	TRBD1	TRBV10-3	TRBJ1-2	CAISEIVTGTGFGYTF	TGTGCCATCAGTGAGATAGTTACCGGGACAGGGTTCGGCTACACCTTC
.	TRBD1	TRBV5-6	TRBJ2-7	CASSRRGIQGLSF	TGTGCCAGCAGCCGCAGGGGGATACAGGGCCTCTCCTTC
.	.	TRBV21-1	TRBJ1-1	CASSKTSTPGQYMNTEAFF	TGTGCCAGCAGCAAAACCAGCACTCCGGGACAGTACATGAACACTGAAGCTTTCTTT
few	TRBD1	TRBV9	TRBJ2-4	CASSVGDSKNIQYF	TGTGCCAGCAGCGTAGGGGACAGCAAAAACATTCAGTACTTC
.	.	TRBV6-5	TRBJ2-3	CASSYSSGGGDTDTQYF	TGTGCCAGCAGTTACTCGTCAGGGGGGGGGGACACAGATACGCAGTATTTT
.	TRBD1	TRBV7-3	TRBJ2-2	CASSQGQGVTGELFF	TGTGCCAGCAGCCAAGGACAGGGTGTCACCGGGGAGCTGTTTTTT
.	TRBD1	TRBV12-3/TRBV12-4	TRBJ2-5	CASSPRTGIMTQYF	TGTGCCAGCAGTCCAAGGACAGGAATAATGACCCAGTACTTC
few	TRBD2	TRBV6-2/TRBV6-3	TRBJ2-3	CASSYLTSGGGDTQYF	TGTGCCAGCAGTTACTTGACTAGCGGGGGAGGAGATACGCAGTATTTT
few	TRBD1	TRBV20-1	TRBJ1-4	CSALDRATNEKLFF	TGCAGTGCCCTAGACAGGGCCACTAATGAAAAACTGTTTTTT
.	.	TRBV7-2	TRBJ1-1	CASTNRVGDTEAFF	TGTGCCAGCACGAACAGGGTGGGGGACACTGAAGCTTTCTTT
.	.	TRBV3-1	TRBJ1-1	CASSVRAVNTEAFF	TGTGCCAGCAGCGTCAGGGCGGTGAACACTGAAGCTTTCTTT
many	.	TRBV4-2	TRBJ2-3	CASSQVEQGEGTQYF	TGTGCCAGCAGCCAAGTTGAGCAGGGAGAAGGCACGCAGTATTTT
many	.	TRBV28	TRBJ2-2	CASSLRENTGELFF	TGTGCCAGCAGTTTAAGAGAAAACACCGGGGAGCTGTTTTTT
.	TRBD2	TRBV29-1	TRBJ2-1	CSLDSGGADSYNEQFF	TGCAGCCTTGATAGCGGGGGGGCTGACTCCTACAATGAGCAGTTCTTC
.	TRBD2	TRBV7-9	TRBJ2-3	CASSPASGGNTDTQYF	TGTGCCAGCAGCCCAGCTAGCGGGGGAAACACAGATACGCAGTATTTT
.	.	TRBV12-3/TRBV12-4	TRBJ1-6	CASSFSVQRLRSPLHF	TGTGCCAGCAGTTTCTCTGTCCAGAGGTTGAGATCACCCCTCCACTTT
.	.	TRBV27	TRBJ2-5	CASTTFGVETQYF	TGTGCCAGCACCACCTTCGGGGTGGAGACCCAGTACTTC
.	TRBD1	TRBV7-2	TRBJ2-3	CASSRQGGSTDTQYF	TGTGCCAGCAGTCGACAGGGGGGATCCACAGATACGCAGTATTTT
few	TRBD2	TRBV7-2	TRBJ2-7	CASRSGTSGGLSYEQYF	TGTGCCAGCAGGTCCGGGACTAGCGGGGGACTCTCCTACGAGCAGTACTTC
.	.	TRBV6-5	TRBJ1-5	CASSSTGISNQPQHF	TGTGCCAGCAGTTCAACCGGGATTAGCAATCAGCCCCAGCATTTT
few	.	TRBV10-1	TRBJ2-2	CASSEGGWTGELFF	TGCGCCAGCAGTGAAGGGGGATGGACCGGGGAGCTGTTTTTT
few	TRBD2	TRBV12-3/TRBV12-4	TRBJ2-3	CASSRPGLAGDTQYF	TGTGCCAGCAGCCGCCCGGGACTAGCAGGAGATACGCAGTATTTT
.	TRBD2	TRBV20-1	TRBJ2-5	CSARDLMTSGVETQYF	TGCAGTGCTAGAGATCTAATGACTAGCGGGGTAGAGACCCAGTACTTC
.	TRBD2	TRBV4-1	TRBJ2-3	CASSQEKTSGGDTQYF	TGCGCCAGCAGCCAAGAAAAGACTAGCGGGGGAGATACGCAGTATTTT
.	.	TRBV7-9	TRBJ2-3	CASSLAHGDTQYF	TGTGCCAGCAGCTTAGCGCATGGAGATACGCAGTATTTT
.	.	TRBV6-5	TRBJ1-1	CASSYTDGGEAFF	TGTGCCAGCAGTTATACGGATGGGGGCGAAGCTTTCTTT
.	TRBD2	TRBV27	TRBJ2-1	CASSRRGGGGYNEQFF	TGTGCCAGCAGTCGCCGCGGGGGCGGGGGGTACAATGAGCAGTTCTTC
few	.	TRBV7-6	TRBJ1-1	CASSLAEKGTEAFF	TGTGCCAGCAGCTTAGCGGAAAAGGGCACTGAAGCTTTCTTT